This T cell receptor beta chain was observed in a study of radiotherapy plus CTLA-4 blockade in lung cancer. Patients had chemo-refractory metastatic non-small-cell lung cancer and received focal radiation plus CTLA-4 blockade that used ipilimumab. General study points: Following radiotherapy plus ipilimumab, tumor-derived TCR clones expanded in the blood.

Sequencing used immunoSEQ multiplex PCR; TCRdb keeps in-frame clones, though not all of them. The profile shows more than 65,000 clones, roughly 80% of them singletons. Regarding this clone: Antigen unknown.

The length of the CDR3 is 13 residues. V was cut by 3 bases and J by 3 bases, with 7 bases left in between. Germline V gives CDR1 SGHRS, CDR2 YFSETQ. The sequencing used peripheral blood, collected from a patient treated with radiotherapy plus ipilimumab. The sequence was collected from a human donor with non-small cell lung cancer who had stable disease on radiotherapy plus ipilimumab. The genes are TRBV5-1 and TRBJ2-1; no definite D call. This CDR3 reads CASSWMSYNEQFF. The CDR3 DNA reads TGCGCCAGCAGCTGGATGAGCTACAATGAGCAGTTCTTC.